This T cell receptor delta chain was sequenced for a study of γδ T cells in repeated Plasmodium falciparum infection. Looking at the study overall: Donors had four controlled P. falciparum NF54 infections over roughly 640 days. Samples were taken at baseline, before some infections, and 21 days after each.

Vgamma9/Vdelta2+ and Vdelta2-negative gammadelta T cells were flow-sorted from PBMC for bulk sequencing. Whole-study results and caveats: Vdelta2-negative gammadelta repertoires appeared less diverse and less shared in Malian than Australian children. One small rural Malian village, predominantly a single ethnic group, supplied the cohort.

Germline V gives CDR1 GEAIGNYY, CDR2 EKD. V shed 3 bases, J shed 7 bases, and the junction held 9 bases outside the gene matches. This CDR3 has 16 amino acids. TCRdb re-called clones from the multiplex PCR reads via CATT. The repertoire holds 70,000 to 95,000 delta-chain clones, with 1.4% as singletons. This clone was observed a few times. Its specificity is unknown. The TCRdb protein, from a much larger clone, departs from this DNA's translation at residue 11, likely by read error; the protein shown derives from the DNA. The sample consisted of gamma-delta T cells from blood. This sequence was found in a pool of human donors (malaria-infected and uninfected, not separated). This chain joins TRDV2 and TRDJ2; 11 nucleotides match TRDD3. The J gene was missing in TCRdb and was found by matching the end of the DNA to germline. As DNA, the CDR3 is TGTGCCTGTGACGACTTAGTGGGGGATACGATAGCACAACTCTTCTTT. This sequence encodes CACDDLVGDTIAQLFF.